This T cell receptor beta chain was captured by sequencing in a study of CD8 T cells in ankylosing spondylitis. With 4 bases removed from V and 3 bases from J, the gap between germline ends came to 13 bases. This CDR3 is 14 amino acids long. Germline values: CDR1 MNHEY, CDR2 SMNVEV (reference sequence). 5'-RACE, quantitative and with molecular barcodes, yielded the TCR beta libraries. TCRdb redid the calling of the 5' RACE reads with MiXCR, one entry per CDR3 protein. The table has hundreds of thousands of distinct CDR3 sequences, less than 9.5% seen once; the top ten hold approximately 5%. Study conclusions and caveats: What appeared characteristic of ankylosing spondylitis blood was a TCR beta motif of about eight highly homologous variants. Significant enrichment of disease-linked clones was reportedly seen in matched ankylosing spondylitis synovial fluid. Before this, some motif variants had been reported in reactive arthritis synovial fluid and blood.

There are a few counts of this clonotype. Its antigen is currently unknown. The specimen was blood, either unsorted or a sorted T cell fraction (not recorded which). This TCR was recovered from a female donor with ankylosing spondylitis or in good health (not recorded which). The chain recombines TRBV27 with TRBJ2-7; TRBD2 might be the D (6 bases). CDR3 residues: CASSSGVGNYEQYF. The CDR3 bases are TGTGCCAGCAGTTCGGGGGTCGGTAACTACGAGCAGTACTTC.